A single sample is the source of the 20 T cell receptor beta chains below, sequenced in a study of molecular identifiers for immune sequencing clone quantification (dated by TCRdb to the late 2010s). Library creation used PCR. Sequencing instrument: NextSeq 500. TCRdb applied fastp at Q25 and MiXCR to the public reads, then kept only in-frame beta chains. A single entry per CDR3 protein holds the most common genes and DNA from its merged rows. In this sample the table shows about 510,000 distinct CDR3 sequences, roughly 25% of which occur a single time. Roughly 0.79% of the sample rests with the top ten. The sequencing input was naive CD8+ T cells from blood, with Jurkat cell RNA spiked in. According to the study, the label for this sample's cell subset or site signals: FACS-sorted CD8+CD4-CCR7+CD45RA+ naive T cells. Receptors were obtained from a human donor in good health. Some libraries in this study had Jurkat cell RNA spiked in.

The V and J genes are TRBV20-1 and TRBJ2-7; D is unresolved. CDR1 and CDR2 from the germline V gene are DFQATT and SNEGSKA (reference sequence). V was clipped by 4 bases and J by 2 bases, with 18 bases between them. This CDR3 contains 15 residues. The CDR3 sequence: CSAIRRAVRAYEQYF. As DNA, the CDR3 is TGCAGTGCTATACGTAGGGCCGTTAGAGCCTACGAGCAGTACTTC.

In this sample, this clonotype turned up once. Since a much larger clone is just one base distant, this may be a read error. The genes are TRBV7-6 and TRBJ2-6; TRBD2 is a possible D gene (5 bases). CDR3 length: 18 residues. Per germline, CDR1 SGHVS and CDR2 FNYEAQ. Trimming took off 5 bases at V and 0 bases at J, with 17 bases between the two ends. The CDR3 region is CASSPSADWPSGANVLTF. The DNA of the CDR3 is TGTGCCAGCAGCCCTAGTGCGGACTGGCCCTCTGGGGCCAACGTCCTGACTTTC.

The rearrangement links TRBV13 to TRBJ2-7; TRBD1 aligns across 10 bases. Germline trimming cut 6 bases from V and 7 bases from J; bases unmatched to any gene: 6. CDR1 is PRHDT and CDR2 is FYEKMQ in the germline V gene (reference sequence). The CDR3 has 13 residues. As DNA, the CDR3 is TGTGCCAGCAGTTCCGACAGGGGGCTAGAGCAGTACTTC. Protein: CASSSDRGLEQYF.

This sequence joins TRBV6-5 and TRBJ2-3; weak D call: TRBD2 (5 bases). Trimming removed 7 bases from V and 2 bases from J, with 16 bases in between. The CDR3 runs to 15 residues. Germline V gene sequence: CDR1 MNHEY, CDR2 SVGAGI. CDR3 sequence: CASKRETMLTDTQYF. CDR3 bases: TGTGCCAGCAAAAGGGAGACCATGCTCACAGATACGCAGTATTTT.

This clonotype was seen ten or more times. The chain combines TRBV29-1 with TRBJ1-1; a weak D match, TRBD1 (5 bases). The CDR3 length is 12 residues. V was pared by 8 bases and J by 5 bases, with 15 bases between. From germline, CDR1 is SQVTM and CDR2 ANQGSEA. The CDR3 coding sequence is TGCAGCATAGAGGGGAGAGGGACTGAAGCTTTCTTT. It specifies CSIEGRGTEAFF.

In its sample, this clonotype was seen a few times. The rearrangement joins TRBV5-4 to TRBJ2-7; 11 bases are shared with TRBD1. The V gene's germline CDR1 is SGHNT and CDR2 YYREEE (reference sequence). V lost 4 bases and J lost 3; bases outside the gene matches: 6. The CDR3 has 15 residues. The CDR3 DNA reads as TGTGCCAGCAGCCCCTCCGGGACAGGGGGCTACGAGCAGTACTTC. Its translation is CASSPSGTGGYEQYF.

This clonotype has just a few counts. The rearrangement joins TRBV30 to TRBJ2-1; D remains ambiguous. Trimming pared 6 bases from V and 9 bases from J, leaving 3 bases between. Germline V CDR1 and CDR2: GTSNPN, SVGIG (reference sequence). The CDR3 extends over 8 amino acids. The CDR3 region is CACCEQFF. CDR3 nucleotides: TGTGCCTGCTGTGAGCAGTTCTTC.

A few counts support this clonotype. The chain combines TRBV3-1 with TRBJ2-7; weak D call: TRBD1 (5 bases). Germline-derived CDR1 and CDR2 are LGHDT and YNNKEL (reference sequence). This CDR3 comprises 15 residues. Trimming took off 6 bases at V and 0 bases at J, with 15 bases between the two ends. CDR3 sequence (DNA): TGTGCCAGCAGTCCCCAAAGACAGCTCTCCTACGAGCAGTACTTC. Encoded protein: CASSPQRQLSYEQYF.

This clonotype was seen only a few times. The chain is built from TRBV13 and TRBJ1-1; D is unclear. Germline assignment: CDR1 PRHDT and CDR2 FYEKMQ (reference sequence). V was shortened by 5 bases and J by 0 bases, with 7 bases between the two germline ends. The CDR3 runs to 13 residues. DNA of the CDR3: TGTGCCAGCAGCACCGTTGTGAACACTGAAGCTTTCTTT. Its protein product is CASSTVVNTEAFF.

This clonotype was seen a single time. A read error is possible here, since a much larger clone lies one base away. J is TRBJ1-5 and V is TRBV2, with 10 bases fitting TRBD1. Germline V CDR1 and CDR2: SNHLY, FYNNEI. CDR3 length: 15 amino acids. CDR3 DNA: TGTGCCAGCAGTTCCGTGACAGGGGGCGGTCAGCCCCAGCAATTT. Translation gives CASSSVTGGGQPQQF.

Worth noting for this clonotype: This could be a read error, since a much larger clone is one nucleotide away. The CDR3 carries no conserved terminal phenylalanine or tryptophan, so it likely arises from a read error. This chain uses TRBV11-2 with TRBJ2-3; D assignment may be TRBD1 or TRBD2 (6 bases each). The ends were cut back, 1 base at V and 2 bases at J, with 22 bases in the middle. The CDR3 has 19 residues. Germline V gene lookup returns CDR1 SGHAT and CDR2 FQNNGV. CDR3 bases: TGTGCCAGCAGCTTAGGGGGCCGGGGGACACCCCACTTCACAGATACGCAGTATATT. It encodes CASSLGGRGTPHFTDTQYI.

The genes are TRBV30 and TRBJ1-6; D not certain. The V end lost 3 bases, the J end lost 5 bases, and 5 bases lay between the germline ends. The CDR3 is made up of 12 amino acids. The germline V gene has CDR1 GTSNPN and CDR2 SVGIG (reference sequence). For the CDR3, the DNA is TGTGCCTGGAGGTCCAATAATTCACCCCTCCACTTT. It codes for CAWRSNNSPLHF.

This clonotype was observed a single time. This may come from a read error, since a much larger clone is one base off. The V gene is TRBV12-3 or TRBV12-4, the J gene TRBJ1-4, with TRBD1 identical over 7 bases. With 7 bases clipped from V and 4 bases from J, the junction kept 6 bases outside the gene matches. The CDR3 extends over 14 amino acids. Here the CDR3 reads CASTSGQVNEKLFF. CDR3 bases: TGTGCCAGCACTTCCGGACAGGTTAATGAAAAACTGTTTTTT.

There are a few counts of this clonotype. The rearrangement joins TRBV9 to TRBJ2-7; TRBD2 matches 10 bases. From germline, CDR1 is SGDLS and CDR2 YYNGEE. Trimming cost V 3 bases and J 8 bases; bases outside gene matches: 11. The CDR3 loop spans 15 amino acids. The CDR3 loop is CASSGEREGHQKQYF. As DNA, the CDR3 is TGTGCCAGCAGCGGGGAGCGGGAGGGCCACCAAAAGCAGTACTTC.

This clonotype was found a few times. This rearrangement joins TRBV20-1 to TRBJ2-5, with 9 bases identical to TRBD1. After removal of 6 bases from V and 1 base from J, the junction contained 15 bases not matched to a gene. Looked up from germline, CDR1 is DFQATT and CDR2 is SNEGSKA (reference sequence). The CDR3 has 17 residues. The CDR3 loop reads CSAIIRTGDLGQETQYF. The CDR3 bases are TGCAGTGCCATAATAAGGACAGGGGACTTAGGCCAAGAGACCCAGTACTTC.

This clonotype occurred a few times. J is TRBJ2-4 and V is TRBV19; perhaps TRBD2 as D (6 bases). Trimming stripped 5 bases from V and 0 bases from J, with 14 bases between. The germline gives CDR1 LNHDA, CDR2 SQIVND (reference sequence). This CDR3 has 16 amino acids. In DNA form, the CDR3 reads TGTGCCAGTAGTCCAACTAGCAGAAGAGCCAAAAACATTCAGTACTTC. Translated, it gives CASSPTSRRAKNIQYF.

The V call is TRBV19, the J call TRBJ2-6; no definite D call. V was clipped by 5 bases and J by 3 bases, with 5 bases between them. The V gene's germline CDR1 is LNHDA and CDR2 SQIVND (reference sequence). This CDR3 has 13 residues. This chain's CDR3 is CASSSLGANVLTF. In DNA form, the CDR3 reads TGTGCCAGTAGTTCCCTTGGGGCCAACGTCCTGACTTTC.

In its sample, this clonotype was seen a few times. The CDR3 sequence: CASSQDKGQFYEQYF. CDR3 DNA sequence: TGTGCCAGCAGCCAAGATAAAGGGCAGTTTTACGAGCAGTACTTC. This rearrangement joins TRBV3-1 to TRBJ2-7, with unresolved D. The CDR3 spans 15 residues. Trimming shortened V by 0 bases and J by 4 bases, and 13 bases separated the two germline ends. Germline V gene lookup returns CDR1 LGHDT and CDR2 YNNKEL (reference sequence).

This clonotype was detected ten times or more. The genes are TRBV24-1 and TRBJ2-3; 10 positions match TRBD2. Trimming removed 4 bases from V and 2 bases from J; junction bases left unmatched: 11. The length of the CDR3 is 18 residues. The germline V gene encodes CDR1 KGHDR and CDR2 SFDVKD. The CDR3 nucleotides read TGTGCCACCAGTGACGTCGCCGGGACTAGCGAAAACACAGATACGCAGTATTTT. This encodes CATSDVAGTSENTDTQYF.

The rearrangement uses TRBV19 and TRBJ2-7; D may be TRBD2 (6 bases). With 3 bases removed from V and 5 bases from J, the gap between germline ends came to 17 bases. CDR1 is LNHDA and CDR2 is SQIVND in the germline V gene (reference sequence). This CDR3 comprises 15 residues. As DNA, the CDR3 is TGTGCCAGTAGTATCTCTCCGGGGGTCTACAACGAGCAGTACTTC. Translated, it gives CASSISPGVYNEQYF.